This T cell receptor (beta chain) came from a study of cytomegalovirus exposure and HLA in healthy donors. Regarding the study as a whole: The dataset shows that most TCR sequences were rare, while some public TCRs occurred in many donors. The study flagged about 150 TCR beta chains as cytomegalovirus-associated.

Details on this clone: No antigen is known for it.

Generated by immunoSEQ multiplex PCR, the TCRdb table keeps only in-frame clones and is missing some. This table holds fewer than 80,000 clones, approximately 96% found once. Among the roughly 110 subjects of the validation cohort, separate from the roughly 730-subject first cohort, were the donors. The sample taken for sequencing was PBMCs. The sequence came from a woman aged 18-29 years in good health and CMV-seropositive.

The CDR3 reads CASSINRFEAFF. CDR3 sequence (DNA): TGTGCCAGTAGTATAAACAGATTCGAAGCTTTCTTT. J is TRBJ1-1 and V is TRBV19, with D unclear. Trimming removed 2 bases at V and 8 bases at J, with 9 bases between. The CDR3 is 12 residues long. The germline CDR1 and CDR2 sequences are LNHDA and SQIVND (reference sequence).